The source of this TCR beta chain is a study of cytomegalovirus exposure and HLA in healthy donors (TCRdb year 2017). With respect to the entire study: An earlier analysis of some 550 of the donors reported about 250 Gb of sequence data and roughly 100 million unique TCR beta sequences from approximately 180 million T cells. Every discovery cohort repertoire had been produced on one sequencing platform. Along with the roughly 610-subject first cohort, a separate validation cohort of over 90 different subjects was used. Among 350 to 400 genotyped donors of the cohort, an average of around 240,000 unique TCR beta nucleotide sequences were sequenced per donor, around 18% of them non-productive. A later analysis re-examined previously published TCR beta repertoires from about 670 donors and added high-resolution HLA genotyping to investigate patterns of TCR occurrence. Donor age, sex, ethnicity and CMV serostatus were compiled together with the repertoire data. The study profiled the T cell repertoires of under 850 subjects by immunosequencing and related them to cytomegalovirus serostatus. Rather than drawing on any new phenotypic data, the later analysis identified candidate immune exposures from TCR beta sequences and the way those sequences occurred across donors. Typing coverage varied by locus: roughly 629-640 donors for A, B, C, DRB1 and DQB1; 522 for DQA1; some 610 for DPA1; roughly 470 for DPB1. An early release that covered 640 HLA-typed donors contained about 300 gigabases of sequencing data and around 80 million unique TCR sequences. A later genetic analysis used genome-wide SNP genotypes for 398 of the 666 donors, treating that subset as a discovery cohort. Because of strong linkage in the cohort, roughly five DR-DQ haplotypes were treated as single units for association and clustering. The study combined high-throughput TCR immunosequencing, statistical association of individual TCRs with disease status, and machine learning to predict cytomegalovirus infection status. Class I and class II HLA loci were covered by the typing at four-digit resolution. The study was designed to test whether signatures of past pathogen exposure could be identified by cataloging public T cell receptors. The genetic ancestry cluster associated with self-reported Caucasian donors included 81% of the 398 genotyped donors. An earlier analysis of fewer than 750 of the donors used high-throughput TCR beta sequencing to judge whether each TCR beta V gene segment behaved as functional or pseudogenic. Study-level results and caveats: Some IMGT-functional V segments, including TRBV6-2 and TRBV6-3, could not be told apart with the 87-base-pair reads, so those segments were excluded. Correlated functional status among segregating V segments might be attributable to linkage disequilibrium, but an unknown experimental factor could not be ruled out. In a later analysis, TCR association rates were found to vary across HLA loci, with the most associated TCRs seen for DRB1 alleles and the fewest for HLA-C alleles. Immune exposure information for the cohort was limited to CMV serostatus. A later analysis found that most CMV-associated TCR beta chains appeared HLA-restricted, with HLA associations seemingly driven largely by CMV exposure. Strong co-occurrence of HLA alleles, especially DR and DQ, made assigning TCR associations to individual alleles difficult. Because some donors lacked HLA typing at each locus, the association tests relied only on the typed subset. A few of the identified cytomegalovirus-associated TCR beta chains were confirmed in vitro to be specific for cytomegalovirus antigens. The authors suggested that the approach could potentially be extended to other disease states and immunological phenotypes. Specific HLA alleles were associated with 15,000 to 20,000 TCR beta sequences at a false discovery rate of 0.05 in a later analysis. According to a later analysis, parvovirus B19, influenza, CMV and Epstein-Barr virus appeared linked to several top co-occurrence clusters. The earlier analysis of approximately 560 of the donors excluded some 16 rarely observed V segments, including chromosome 9 orphons, because counts were too low. In an earlier analysis of more than 500 of the donors, most TCR beta V segments appeared in productive rearrangements about 87% or about 30% of the time, broadly matching IMGT annotations. Most TCR sequences were observed very rarely across donors, whereas some public TCRs were present in many individuals. In a later genetic analysis, a missense DCLRE1C variant was associated with V-gene and J-gene trimming of TCR beta chains, and the association was replicated in an independent cohort. A group of highly shared sequence variants was considered likely to be a technical artifact of the sequencing pipeline. The study listed 170 or so TCR beta chains as associated with cytomegalovirus. The classifier was reported to diagnose cytomegalovirus status with high specificity and sensitivity in both the original cohort and the validation cohort. This cohort had only TCR beta chains sequenced, and the lack of alpha or paired-chain data limited which features could be detected. The presence/absence analyses assumed that sequencing depth was roughly uniform across donors, and that assumption may not be true. A further reported finding was that TCR beta sequences accurately predicted the HLA-A and HLA-B alleles for most subjects in the first cohort. Compared with the approximately 720-donor mean, donors in an Asian-associated ancestry cluster had fewer N-insertions in productive TCRs, according to a later genetic analysis. Compared with equally common non-associated chains, HLA-associated TCR beta chains in a later analysis were more clonally expanded and had lower generation probabilities.

The cohort was made up of 666 healthy bone marrow donors. All cohort members were sampled while nominally healthy, although unrecorded immune exposures were likely present. The donor tested CMV seropositive and was one of the 289 seropositive cohort members. Each donor provided a peripheral blood sample, and peripheral blood mononuclear cells were used for TCR beta sequencing. Genomic DNA was extracted from the blood cell samples with the Qiagen DNeasy Blood Extraction Kit. From its cysteine to its phenylalanine, the CDR3 spans 15 amino acids. Only the CDR3 region is kept as DNA, spanning 45 bases read in frame from base 1. The germline V gene (reference sequence) supplies CDR1 LNHDA and CDR2 SQIVND. Clipping removes 5 bases from V and 3 bases from J, with 7 as the unmatched junction base count. The library was prepared using the immunoSEQ multiplex PCR assay. The multiplex PCR relied on a mix of 60 forward primers for TCR Vbeta segments and 13 reverse primers for TCR Jbeta segments. The CDR3 region of rearranged TCR beta genes was amplified from genomic DNA by a multiplex PCR assay. The amplified TCR beta libraries were sequenced on the Illumina HiSeq System as 87-base-pair reads. As for how the authors treated the data: Across the roughly 700 repertoires, a later analysis counted 75 million to 90 million unique TCR beta chains, some 11 million of which were shared by at least two donors. Raw reads were error-corrected and collapsed into unique sequences with a nearest-neighbor algorithm that merged closely related sequences to remove PCR and sequencing errors. CDR3 sequences were aligned to IMGT reference sequences to assign V, D and J gene segments. Each retained sequence needed at least a six-nucleotide match to both a V gene segment and a J gene segment. A rearrangement was called productive if the CDR3 had no stop codons and remained in frame with V and J, and every other rearrangement was called non-productive. CDR3 was defined according to IMGT convention as the region running from the second conserved V-encoded cysteine to the conserved J-encoded phenylalanine. The earlier analysis of approximately 500 of the donors excluded sequences that lacked an unambiguous match to a single V gene segment. In an earlier analysis of a few hundred of the donors, V segments were called functional above 56.7% productive rearrangements and were called segregating when the between-donor standard deviation exceeded 5%. A statistical classification framework was built for diagnosing cytomegalovirus status from the catalog of TCR beta chain sequences. A later analysis assigned V and J genes by comparing TCR nucleotide sequences with IMGT/GENE-DB human TR gene sequences. The TCRdist pipeline was used in a later analysis to assign CDR3 sequences and most-parsimonious VDJ recombination scenarios. In a later analysis, each TCR beta chain was defined by its CDR3 amino acid sequence together with its V-gene family, and reads lacking a unique V-gene family were excluded. As a way to deal with suspected cross-contamination and a sequencing artifact, a later analysis dropped hundreds of nucleotide sequences that were highly shared and had low generation probability. For each public chain, a later analysis derived a clonal expansion index from normalized ranks of inferred template counts within each repertoire. Generation probabilities in a later analysis came from a VDJ recombination model fitted to out-of-frame rearrangements, and those results were checked against IGoR. In a later analysis, hypergeometric tests were used to score TCR-TCR, TCR-HLA and TCR-CMV co-occurrence, with a repertoire-size bias correction applied to TCR pairs. To estimate false discovery rates, a later analysis permuted the HLA or CMV assignments 20 times. In a later analysis, co-occurring TCRs were grouped using DBSCAN, and TCRdist sequence similarity was added for clustering within HLA-allele-positive subsets. For co-occurrence clustering, repertoires with fewer than 30,000 or more than 120,000 public chains were excluded, along with five repertoires with anomalous nucleotide sharing. This immuneACCESS table, as held by TCRdb, lists in-frame sequences with V and J called but not all clones. Of the missing ones, under half trace to an unresolved V gene in checked studies; the others have no known cause. The V and J calls and clone size come from that table; D and trimming were worked out from the DNA. The table for this sample lists 85,000 to 130,000 clones; about a tenth of them were counted only once. In total, the top ten clones hold under 6% of the sample.

This clone came up a few times. Its target antigen remains unknown. No base-level quality is on record; no much larger clone is a single base apart. The receptor was derived from a man aged 35 to 55 in good health and CMV-seropositive. What was sequenced was PBMCs. Recombination connected TRBV19 to TRBJ1-2, with TRBD1 matching 9 junction bases. At the DNA level, the sequence is TGTGCCAGTAGTCTCGGGACAGGGTGGGACTATGGCTACACCTTC. Protein translation: CASSLGTGWDYGYTF.